This is a list of T cell receptor beta chains from one sample in a study of a mutant IDH1 vaccine in newly diagnosed glioma. Repertoires were generated with immunoSEQ multiplex PCR, while TCRdb's copy carries only in-frame clones and drops some. The profile covers 110,000 or so clones, with roughly 90% appearing a single time and more than 0.55% taken by the ten largest. Their specific antigens are unknown. This specimen consisted of PBMCs, obtained from a glioma patient whose treatment included an IDH1 peptide vaccine. These receptors came from a woman aged 50 to 65 with glioma. CDR3s leave out the opening cysteine and the closing phenylalanine or tryptophan.

J gene | V gene | CDR3 protein
TRBJ2-1 | TRBV7-9 | ASSPEARGRAHEQF
TRBJ1-5 | TRBV28 | ASSLRAVNQPQH
TRBJ1-2 | TRBV10-3 | AISESKQGAVGYT
- | TRBV6-5 | ASSLGDSEQY
TRBJ2-1 | TRBV6-5 | ASSYVDRENEQF
TRBJ1-1 | TRBV23-1 | ASRTNTEAF
TRBJ1-2 | TRBV5-1 | ASSSKDRDPTGYGYT
TRBJ1-2 | TRBV2 | ASRLRDTANYGYT
TRBJ1-2 | TRBV30 | AWKGGTGDYGYT
TRBJ2-7 | TRBV7-9 | ASAFGGPSAPTEQY
TRBJ2-7 | TRBV7-8 | ASSLYYEQY
TRBJ2-3 | TRBV9 | ASSARTGDSADTQY
TRBJ1-6 | TRBV15 | ATSWKENSPLH
TRBJ1-5 | TRBV19 | ASSLGNQPQH
TRBJ1-6 | TRBV30 | AWSPDSTYNSPLH
TRBJ2-7 | TRBV5-6 | ASSLTQGDPYEQY
TRBJ1-5 | TRBV19 | ASSPGGTGFNQPQH
TRBJ1-4 | TRBV4-1 | ASSQVIGEKLF
TRBJ1-1 | TRBV2 | ASSDLIQDPNTEAF
TRBJ2-7 | TRBV29-1 | SVADRTGIHEQY
TRBJ1-3 | TRBV18 | ASSPTDSGNTIY
TRBJ2-3 | TRBV5-4 | ASSLGDTQY
TRBJ1-2 | TRBV27 | ASSFWDREGYT
TRBJ2-3 | TRBV28 | ASSSIFTGTSETDTQY
TRBJ1-6 | TRBV2 | ASSATEFNSPLH
TRBJ2-3 | TRBV29-1 | SVDGGLAGPDTQY
TRBJ1-1 | TRBV10-3 | AISGQGNTEAF
TRBJ2-5 | TRBV6-1 | ASSLPDLAETQY
TRBJ2-6 | TRBV19 | ASVGGAILSGANVLT
TRBJ2-7 | TRBV28 | ASSPSASGNSYEQY
TRBJ1-2 | TRBV10-3 | AISERAEYGYT
TRBJ2-3 | TRBV5-1 | ASSQGTGSFTDTQY
TRBJ2-7 | TRBV7-9 | ASSLVRGVDYEQY
TRBJ1-4 | TRBV9 | ASSATPGQGNEKLF
TRBJ2-7 | TRBV9 | ASSRDSSYEQY
TRBJ2-3 | TRBV29-1 | SVEGDRARSTDTQY
TRBJ1-3 | TRBV19 | ASGTGQGNTIY
TRBJ2-1 | TRBV30 | AWTIYLGEQF